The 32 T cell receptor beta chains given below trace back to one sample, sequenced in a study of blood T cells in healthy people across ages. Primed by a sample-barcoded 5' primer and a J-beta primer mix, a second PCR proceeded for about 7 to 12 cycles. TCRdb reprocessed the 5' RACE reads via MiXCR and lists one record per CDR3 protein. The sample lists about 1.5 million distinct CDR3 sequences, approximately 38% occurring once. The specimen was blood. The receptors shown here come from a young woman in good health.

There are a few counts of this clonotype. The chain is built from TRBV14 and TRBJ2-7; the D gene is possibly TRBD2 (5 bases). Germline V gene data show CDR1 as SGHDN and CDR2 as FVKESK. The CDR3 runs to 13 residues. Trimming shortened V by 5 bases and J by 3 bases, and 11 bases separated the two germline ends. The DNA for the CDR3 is TGTGCCAGCAGCTACGGACTTGTCTACGAGCAGTACTTC. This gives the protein CASSYGLVYEQYF.

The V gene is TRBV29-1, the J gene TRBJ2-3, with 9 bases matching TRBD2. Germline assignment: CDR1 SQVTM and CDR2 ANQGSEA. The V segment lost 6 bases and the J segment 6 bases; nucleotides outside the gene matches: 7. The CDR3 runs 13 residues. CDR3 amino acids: CSVTLAGGDTQYF. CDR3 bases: TGCAGCGTGACACTAGCGGGTGGGGATACGCAGTATTTT.

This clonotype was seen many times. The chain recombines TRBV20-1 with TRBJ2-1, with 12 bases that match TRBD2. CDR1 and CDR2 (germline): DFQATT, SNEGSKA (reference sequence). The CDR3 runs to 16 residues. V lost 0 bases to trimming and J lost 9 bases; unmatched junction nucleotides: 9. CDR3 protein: CSARDRTSGGFSEQFF. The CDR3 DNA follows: TGCAGTGCTAGAGATCGAACTAGCGGGGGGTTCAGTGAGCAGTTCTTC.

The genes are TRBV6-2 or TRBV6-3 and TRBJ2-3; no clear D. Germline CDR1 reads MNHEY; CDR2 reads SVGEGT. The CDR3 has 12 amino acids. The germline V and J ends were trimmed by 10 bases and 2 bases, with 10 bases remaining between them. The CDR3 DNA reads TGTGCCAACAGCCCTAACACAGATACGCAGTATTTT. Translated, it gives CANSPNTDTQYF.

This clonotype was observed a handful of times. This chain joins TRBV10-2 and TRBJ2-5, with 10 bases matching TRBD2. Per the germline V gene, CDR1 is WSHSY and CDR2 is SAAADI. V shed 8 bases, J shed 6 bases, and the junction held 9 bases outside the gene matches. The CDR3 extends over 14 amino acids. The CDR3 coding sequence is TGCGCCAGCCGGGAGGGACTAGCGACGCAGACCCAGTACTTC. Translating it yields CASREGLATQTQYF.

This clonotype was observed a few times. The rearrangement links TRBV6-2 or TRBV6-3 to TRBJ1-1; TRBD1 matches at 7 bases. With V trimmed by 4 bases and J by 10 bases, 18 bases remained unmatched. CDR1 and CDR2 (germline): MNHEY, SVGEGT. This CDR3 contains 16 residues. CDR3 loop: CASSLQPIGGQTSAFF. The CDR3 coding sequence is TGTGCCAGCAGTTTACAACCTATTGGGGGACAGACTTCAGCTTTCTTT.

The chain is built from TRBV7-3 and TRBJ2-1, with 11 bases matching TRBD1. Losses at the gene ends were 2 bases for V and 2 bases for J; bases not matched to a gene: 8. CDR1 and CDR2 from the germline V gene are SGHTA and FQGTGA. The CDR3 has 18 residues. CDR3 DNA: TGTGCCAGCAGCTTAGGGACAGGGGGGCCTTCGGCCTACAATGAGCAGTTCTTC. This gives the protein CASSLGTGGPSAYNEQFF.

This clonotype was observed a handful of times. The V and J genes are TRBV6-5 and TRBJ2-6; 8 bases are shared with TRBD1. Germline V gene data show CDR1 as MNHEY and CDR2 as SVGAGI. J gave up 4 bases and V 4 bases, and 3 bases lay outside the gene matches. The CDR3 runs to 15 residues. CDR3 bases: TGTGCCAGCAGTTTCCAGGGGGCCGGGGCCAACGTCCTGACTTTC. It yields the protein CASSFQGAGANVLTF.

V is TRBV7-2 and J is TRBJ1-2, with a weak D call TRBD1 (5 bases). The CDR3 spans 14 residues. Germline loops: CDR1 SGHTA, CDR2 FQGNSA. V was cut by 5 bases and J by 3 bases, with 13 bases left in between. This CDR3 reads CASSPVGGDYGYTF. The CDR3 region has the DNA TGTGCCAGCAGCCCAGTGGGGGGAGACTATGGCTACACCTTC.

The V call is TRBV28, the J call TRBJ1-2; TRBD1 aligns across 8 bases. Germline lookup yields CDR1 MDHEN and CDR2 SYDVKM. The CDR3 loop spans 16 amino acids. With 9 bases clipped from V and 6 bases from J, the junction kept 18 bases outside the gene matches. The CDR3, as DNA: TGTGCCAGTTACCAGAGGGCAGGGGGCGTATTGGATGGCTACACCTTC. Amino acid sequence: CASYQRAGGVLDGYTF.

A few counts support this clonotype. CDR3 region: CSVILVGETQYF. Here the CDR3 DNA reads TGCAGCGTGATCCTCGTAGGGGAGACCCAGTACTTC. This chain joins TRBV29-1 and TRBJ2-5; D is unresolved. V was trimmed by 6 bases and J by 5 bases, leaving 13 bases between them. The germline CDR1 and CDR2 sequences are SQVTM and ANQGSEA. The CDR3 totals 12 residues. Together with reference TRBV29-1 and TRBJ2-5, the CDR3 gives the full variable domain: SAVISQKPSRDICQRGTSLTIQCQVDSQVTMMFWYRQQPGQSLTLIATANQGSEATYESGFVIDKFPISRPNLTFSTLTVSNMSPEDSSIYLCSVILVGETQYFGPGTRLLVL.

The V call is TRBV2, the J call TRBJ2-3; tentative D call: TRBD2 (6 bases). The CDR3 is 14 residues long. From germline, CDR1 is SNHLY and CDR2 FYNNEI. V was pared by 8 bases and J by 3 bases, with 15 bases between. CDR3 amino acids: CASGRTSLTDTQYF. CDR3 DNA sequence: TGTGCCAGCGGTAGAACTAGCTTAACAGATACGCAGTATTTT.

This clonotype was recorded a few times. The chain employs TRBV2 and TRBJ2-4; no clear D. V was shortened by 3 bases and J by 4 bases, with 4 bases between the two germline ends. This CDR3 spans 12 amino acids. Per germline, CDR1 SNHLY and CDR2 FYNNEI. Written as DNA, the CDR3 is TGTGCCAGCAGTGATGTAAAAAACATTCAGTACTTC. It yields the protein CASSDVKNIQYF. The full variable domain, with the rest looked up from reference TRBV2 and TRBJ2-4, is EPEVTQTPSHQVTQMGQEVILRCVPISNHLYFYWYRQILGQKVEFLVSFYNNEISEKSEIFDDQFSVERPDGSNFTLKIRSTKLEDSAMYFCASSDVKNIQYFGAGTRLSVL.

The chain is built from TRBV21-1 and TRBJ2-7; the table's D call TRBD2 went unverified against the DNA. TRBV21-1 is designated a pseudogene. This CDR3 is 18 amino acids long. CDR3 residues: CASSKPRAEWWVAGSQYF. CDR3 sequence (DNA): TGTGCCAGCAGCAAACCGCGAGCAGAGTGGTGGGTGGCGGGGTCCCAGTACTTC.

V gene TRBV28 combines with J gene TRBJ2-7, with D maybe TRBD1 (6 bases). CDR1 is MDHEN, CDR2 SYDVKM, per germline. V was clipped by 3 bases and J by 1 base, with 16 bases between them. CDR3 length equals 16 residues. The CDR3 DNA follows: TGTGCCAGCAGTTTGTCGGCCTATACAGGGTCCTACGAGCAGTACTTC. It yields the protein CASSLSAYTGSYEQYF.

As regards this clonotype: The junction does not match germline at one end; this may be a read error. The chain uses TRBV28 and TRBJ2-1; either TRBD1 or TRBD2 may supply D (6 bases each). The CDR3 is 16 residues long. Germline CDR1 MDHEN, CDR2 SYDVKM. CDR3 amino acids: CASSLWGDNAYNEQFF. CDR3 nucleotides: TGTGCCAGCAGTCTATGGGGGGACAACGCCTACAATGAGCAGTTCTTC.

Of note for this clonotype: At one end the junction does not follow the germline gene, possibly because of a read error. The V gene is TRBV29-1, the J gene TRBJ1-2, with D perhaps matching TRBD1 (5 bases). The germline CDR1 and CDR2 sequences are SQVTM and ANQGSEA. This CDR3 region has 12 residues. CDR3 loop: CSVEGDNYGCTF. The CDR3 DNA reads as TGCAGCGTTGAGGGGGATAACTATGGCTGCACCTTC.

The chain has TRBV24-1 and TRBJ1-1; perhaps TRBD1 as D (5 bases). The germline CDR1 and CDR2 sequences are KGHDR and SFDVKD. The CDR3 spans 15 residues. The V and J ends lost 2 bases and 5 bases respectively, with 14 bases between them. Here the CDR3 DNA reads TGTGCCACCAGTGATTCAAAGGTCGAGGGGACTGAAGCTTTCTTT. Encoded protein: CATSDSKVEGTEAFF.

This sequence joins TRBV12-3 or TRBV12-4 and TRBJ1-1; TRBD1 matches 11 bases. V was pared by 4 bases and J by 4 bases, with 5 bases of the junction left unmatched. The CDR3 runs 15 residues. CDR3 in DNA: TGTGCCAGCAGTTCCCCCGGGACAGGGGGCACTGAAGCTTTCTTT. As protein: CASSSPGTGGTEAFF.

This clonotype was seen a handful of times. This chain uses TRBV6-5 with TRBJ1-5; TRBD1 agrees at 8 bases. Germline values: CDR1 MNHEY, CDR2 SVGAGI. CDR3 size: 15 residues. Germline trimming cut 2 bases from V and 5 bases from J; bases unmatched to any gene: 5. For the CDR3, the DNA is TGTGCCAGCAGTTACGGCCAGGGGGCTGATCAGCCCCAGCATTTT. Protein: CASSYGQGADQPQHF.

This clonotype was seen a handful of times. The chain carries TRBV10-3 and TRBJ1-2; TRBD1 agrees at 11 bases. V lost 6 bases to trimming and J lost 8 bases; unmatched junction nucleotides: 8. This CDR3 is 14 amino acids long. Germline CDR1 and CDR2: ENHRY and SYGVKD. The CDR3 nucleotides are TGTGCCATCAGCCTGGGACAGGGGGTAGTCGGCTACACCTTC. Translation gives CAISLGQGVVGYTF.

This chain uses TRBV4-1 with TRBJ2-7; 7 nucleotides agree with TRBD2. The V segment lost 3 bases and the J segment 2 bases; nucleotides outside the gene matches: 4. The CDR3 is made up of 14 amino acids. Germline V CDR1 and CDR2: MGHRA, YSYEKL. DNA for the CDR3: TGCGCCAGCAGCCATGAGAGCGGGGCCTACGAGCAGTACTTC. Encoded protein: CASSHESGAYEQYF.

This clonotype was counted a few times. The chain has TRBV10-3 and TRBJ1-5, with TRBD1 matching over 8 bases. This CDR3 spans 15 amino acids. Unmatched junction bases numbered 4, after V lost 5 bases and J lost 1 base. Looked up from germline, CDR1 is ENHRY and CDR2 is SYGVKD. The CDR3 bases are TGTGCCATCAGTCCGGACAGGGCGAGCAATCAGCCCCAGCATTTT. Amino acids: CAISPDRASNQPQHF.

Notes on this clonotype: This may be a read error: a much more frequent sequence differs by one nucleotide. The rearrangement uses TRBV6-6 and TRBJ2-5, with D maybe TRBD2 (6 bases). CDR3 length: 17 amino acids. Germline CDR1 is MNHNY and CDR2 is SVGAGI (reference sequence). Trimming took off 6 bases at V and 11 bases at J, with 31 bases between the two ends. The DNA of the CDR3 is TGTGCCAGCAGCCGCGGGGCGTATAGCGGTGACTTCAATGAGCAGTACTTC. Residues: CASSRGAYSGDFNEQYF.

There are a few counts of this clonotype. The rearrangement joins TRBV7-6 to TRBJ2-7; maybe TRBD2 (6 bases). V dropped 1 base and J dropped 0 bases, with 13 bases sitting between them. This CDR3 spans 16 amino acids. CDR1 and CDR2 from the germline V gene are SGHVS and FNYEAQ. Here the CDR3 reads CASSLETRGSSYEQYF. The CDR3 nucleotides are TGTGCCAGCAGCTTAGAGACTAGAGGGAGCTCCTACGAGCAGTACTTC.

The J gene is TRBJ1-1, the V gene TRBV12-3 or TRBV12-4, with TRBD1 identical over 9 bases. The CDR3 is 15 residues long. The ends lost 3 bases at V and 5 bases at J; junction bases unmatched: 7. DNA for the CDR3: TGTGCCAGCAGTTTTCGACAGGGGGTAGGGACTGAAGCTTTCTTT. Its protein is CASSFRQGVGTEAFF.

CDR3 nucleotides: TGTGCCAGCAGCTTATTTGCGGCCGCAACTAATGAAAAACTGTTTTTT. Amino acids: CASSLFAAATNEKLFF. The rearrangement links TRBV7-2 to TRBJ1-4, with D hard to call. The germline V and J ends were trimmed by 2 bases and 0 bases, with 10 bases remaining between them. The CDR3 covers 16 residues. The V gene's germline CDR1 is SGHTA and CDR2 FQGNSA.

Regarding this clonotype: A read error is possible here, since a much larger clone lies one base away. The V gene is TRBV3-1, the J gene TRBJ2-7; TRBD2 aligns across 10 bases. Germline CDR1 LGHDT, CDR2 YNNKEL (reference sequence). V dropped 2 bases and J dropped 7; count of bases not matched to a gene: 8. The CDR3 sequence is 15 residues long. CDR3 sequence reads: CASSQTSGIYNEQYF. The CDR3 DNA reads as TGTGCCAGCAGCCAAACTAGCGGGATATACAATGAGCAGTACTTC.

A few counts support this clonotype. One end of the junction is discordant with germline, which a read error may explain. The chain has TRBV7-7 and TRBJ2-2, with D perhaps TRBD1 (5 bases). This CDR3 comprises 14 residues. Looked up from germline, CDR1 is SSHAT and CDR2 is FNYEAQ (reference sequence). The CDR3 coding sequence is TGTGCTAGCAGCTTCCAGAGCCAGGGCGGGGAGCTGTTTTTT. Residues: CASSFQSQGGELFF.

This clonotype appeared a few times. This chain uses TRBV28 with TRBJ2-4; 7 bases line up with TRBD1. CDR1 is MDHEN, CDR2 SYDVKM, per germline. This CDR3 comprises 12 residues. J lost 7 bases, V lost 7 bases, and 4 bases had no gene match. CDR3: CASIGRGNIQYF. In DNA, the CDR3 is TGTGCCAGCATTGGCAGGGGGAACATTCAGTACTTC.

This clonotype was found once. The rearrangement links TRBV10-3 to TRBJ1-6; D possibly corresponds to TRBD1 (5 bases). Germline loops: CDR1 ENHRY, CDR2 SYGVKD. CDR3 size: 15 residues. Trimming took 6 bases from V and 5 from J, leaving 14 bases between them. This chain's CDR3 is CAIRPDGADNSPLHF. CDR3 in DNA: TGTGCCATCAGGCCCGATGGGGCCGATAATTCACCCCTCCACTTT.

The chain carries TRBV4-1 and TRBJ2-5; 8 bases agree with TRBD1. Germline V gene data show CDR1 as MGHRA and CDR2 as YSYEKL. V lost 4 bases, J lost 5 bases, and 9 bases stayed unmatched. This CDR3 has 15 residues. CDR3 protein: CASSPGRGLGETQYF. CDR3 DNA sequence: TGCGCCAGCAGCCCTGGCAGGGGGCTTGGGGAGACCCAGTACTTC.